This T cell receptor (beta chain) comes out of a study of blood T cell repertoires in COVID-19. Study background: Sample material is recorded as cDNA or gDNA derived from T cells, B-cell-depleted T cells, or PBMCs.

Participants came from roughly 23 US areas, aged roughly 18 to 95 years. All recovered Cohort 3 donors got two negative PCRs, got clearance, or saw symptom resolution. Sequencing was performed with immunoSEQ multiplex PCR; in TCRdb, only in-frame clones are kept and a portion is missing. The sample includes hundreds of thousands of clones, around 91% of them seen just once. Germline CDR1 reads SGHRS; CDR2 reads YFSETQ. J lost 4 bases, V lost 3 bases, and 4 bases had no gene match. There are 14 residues in the CDR3. This chain links TRBV5-1 with TRBJ2-1, with 7 bases fitting TRBD1. This TCR came from a woman aged 40 to 49 who had recovered from COVID-19. Sequenced: PBMCs or T cells enriched from blood (not recorded which). DNA of the CDR3: TGCGCCAGCAGCTCGGACAGGACTTACAATGAGCAGTTCTTC. Amino acids: CASSSDRTYNEQFF.